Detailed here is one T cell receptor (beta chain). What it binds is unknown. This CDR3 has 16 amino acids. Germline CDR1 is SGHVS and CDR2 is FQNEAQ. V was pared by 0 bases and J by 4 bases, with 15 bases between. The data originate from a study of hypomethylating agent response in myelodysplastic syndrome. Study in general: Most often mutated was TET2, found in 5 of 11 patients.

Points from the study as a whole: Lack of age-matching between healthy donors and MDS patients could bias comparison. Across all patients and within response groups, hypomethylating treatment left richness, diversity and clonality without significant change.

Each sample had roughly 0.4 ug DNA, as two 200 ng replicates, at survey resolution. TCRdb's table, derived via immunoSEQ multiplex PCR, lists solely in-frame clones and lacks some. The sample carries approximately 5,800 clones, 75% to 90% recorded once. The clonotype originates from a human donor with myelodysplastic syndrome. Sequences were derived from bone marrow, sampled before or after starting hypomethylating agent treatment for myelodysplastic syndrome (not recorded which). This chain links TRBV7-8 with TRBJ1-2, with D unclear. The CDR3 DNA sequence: TGTGCCAGCAGCTTAGCGAGGCTATCAGGATTCTATGGCTACACCTTC. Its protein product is CASSLARLSGFYGYTF. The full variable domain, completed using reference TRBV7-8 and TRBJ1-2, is GAGVSQSPRYKVAKRGQDVALRCDPISGHVSLFWYQQALGQGPEFLTYFQNEAQLDKSGLPSDRFFAERPEGSVSTLKIQRTQQEDSAVYLCASSLARLSGFYGYTFGSGTRLTVV.